The 14 T cell receptor beta chains below all came from one sample that was sequenced in a study of T cell changes during pregnancy in multiple sclerosis. Sequencing used immunoSEQ multiplex PCR; TCRdb keeps in-frame clones, though not all of them. The sample shows around 66,000 clones, 91% of them seen only once. This sample comprised peripheral blood, obtained after pregnancy. Every receptor here comes from a female donor in good health, enrolled as a control in a pregnancy study.

This chain joins TRBV7-2 and TRBJ1-1; D unclear. CDR1 is SGHTA, CDR2 FQGNSA, per germline. V was cut by 4 bases and J by 2 bases, with 5 bases left in between. This CDR3 contains 12 residues. The CDR3 region is CASSYLNTEAFF. As DNA, the CDR3 is TGTGCCAGCAGCTATCTCAACACTGAAGCTTTCTTT. Variable domain in full (rest from reference TRBV7-2 and TRBJ1-1): GAGVSQSPSNKVTEKGKDVELRCDPISGHTALYWYRQSLGQGLEFLIYFQGNSAPDKSGLPSDRFSAERTGGSVSTLTIQRTQQEDSAVYLCASSYLNTEAFFGQGTRLTVV.

This chain joins TRBV10-3 and TRBJ1-1, with 7 bases identical to TRBD1. Germline CDR1 reads ENHRY; CDR2 reads SYGVKD. Trimming removed 6 bases from V and 0 bases from J; junction bases left unmatched: 4. The CDR3 loop spans 14 amino acids. The CDR3 loop is CAIRNRGVNTEAFF. In nucleotides, the CDR3 is TGTGCCATCAGAAACAGGGGCGTGAACACTGAAGCTTTCTTT.

V usage is TRBV11-1 and J usage is TRBJ2-5; D not certain. Germline CDR1 SGHAT, CDR2 FQDESV (reference sequence). With 5 bases removed from V and 5 bases from J, the gap between germline ends came to 12 bases. CDR3 size: 13 residues. The CDR3 loop is CASSLSPGETQYF. Here the CDR3 DNA reads TGTGCCAGCAGCCTCTCGCCCGGGGAGACCCAGTACTTC.

V is TRBV5-1 and J is TRBJ2-3, with 12 nucleotides matching TRBD1. Germline V gene sequence: CDR1 SGHRS, CDR2 YFSETQ. V shed 4 bases and J 3 bases; nucleotides not matched to a gene: 3. This CDR3 spans 15 amino acids. The CDR3 bases are TGCGCCAGCAGCCTGGGACAGGGGGCGACAGATACGCAGTATTTT. Protein product: CASSLGQGATDTQYF.

This chain joins TRBV5-4 and TRBJ1-2; D is undetermined. Trimming cost V 2 bases and J 3 bases, with 11 bases left between them. The germline gives CDR1 SGHNT, CDR2 YYREEE (reference sequence). The CDR3 is made up of 14 amino acids. CDR3 in amino acids: CASSLSIGDYGYTF. The DNA for the CDR3 is TGTGCCAGCAGCTTATCTATCGGTGACTATGGCTACACCTTC. The variable domain in full, completed from reference TRBV5-4 and TRBJ1-2, reads ETGVTQSPTHLIKTRGQQVTLRCSSQSGHNTVSWYQQALGQGPQFIFQYYREEENGRGNFPPRFSGLQFPNYSSELNVNALELDDSALYLCASSLSIGDYGYTFGSGTRLTVV.

This clone appeared a single time. The chain couples TRBV7-3 to TRBJ2-5; tentative D call: TRBD1 (6 bases). The V and J ends lost 1 base and 0 bases respectively, with 6 bases between them. Germline CDR1 SGHTA, CDR2 FQGTGA. This CDR3 has 14 amino acids. The CDR3 nucleotides are TGTGCCAGCAGCTTAAACAGGGACCAAGAGACCCAGTACTTC. Amino acid sequence: CASSLNRDQETQYF.

This sequence joins TRBV11-3 and TRBJ1-2; D gene ambiguous. The CDR3 extends over 11 amino acids. Trimming removed 4 bases at V and 5 bases at J, with 5 bases between. Germline V gene data show CDR1 as SGHNT and CDR2 as YENEEA. CDR3 DNA sequence: TGTGCCAGCAGCTCAGTTTATGGCTACACCTTC. Residues: CASSSVYGYTF. The whole variable domain, filled in from reference TRBV11-3 and TRBJ1-2, reads EAGVVQSPRYKIIEKKQPVAFWCNPISGHNTLYWYLQNLGQGPELLIRYENEEAVDDSQLPKDRFSAERLKGVDSTLKIQPAELGDSAVYLCASSSVYGYTFGSGTRLTVV.

The chain employs TRBV11-3 and TRBJ1-1; D uncertain. CDR1 and CDR2 from the germline V gene are SGHNT and YENEEA. Deletions cut 5 bases from V and 1 base from J, with 11 bases between. There are 14 residues in the CDR3. CDR3 nucleotides: TGTGCCAGCAGCAGAGGAAGAGCGAACACTGAAGCTTTCTTT. Translated, it gives CASSRGRANTEAFF.

This chain links TRBV15 with TRBJ1-1; 8 positions match TRBD1. CDR1 and CDR2 (germline): LNHNV, YYDKDF (reference sequence). This CDR3 has 14 residues. Losses at the gene ends were 0 bases for V and 6 bases for J; bases not matched to a gene: 3. The CDR3: CATSREQGVPEAFF. The CDR3 region has the DNA TGTGCCACCAGCAGAGAACAGGGGGTCCCTGAAGCTTTCTTT.

V is TRBV11-2 and J is TRBJ2-5, with a tentative D call TRBD1 (6 bases). From germline, CDR1 is SGHAT and CDR2 FQNNGV. The CDR3 loop spans 15 amino acids. The V end was cut by 5 bases, the J end by 0 bases, with 13 bases between. The CDR3 protein is CASSRGTPDQETQYF. In nucleotides, the CDR3 is TGTGCCAGCAGCCGAGGGACACCCGACCAAGAGACCCAGTACTTC.

This sequence joins TRBV4-3 and TRBJ1-6; D is possibly TRBD1 (6 bases). The CDR3 runs to 14 residues. The germline V gene has CDR1 LGHNA and CDR2 YSLEER. V gave up 1 base and J gave up 9 bases, with 10 bases separating them. CDR3 DNA sequence: TGCGCCAGCAGCCAAGGACAGGTGGGTTCACCCCTCCACTTT. Translated: CASSQGQVGSPLHF.

The chain is built from TRBV13 and TRBJ1-1; 9 bases are shared with TRBD1. Germline V gives CDR1 PRHDT, CDR2 FYEKMQ (reference sequence). V lost 5 bases to trimming and J lost 3 bases; unmatched junction nucleotides: 7. This CDR3 has 15 residues. CDR3 residues: CASSTTGGEHTEAFF. The CDR3 nucleotides read TGTGCCAGCAGCACCACAGGGGGCGAGCACACTGAAGCTTTCTTT.

This clone occurred once. J is TRBJ1-2 and V is TRBV27; D remains ambiguous. The length of the CDR3 is 18 residues. V lost 3 bases and J lost 3, with 23 bases in between. The V gene's germline CDR1 is MNHEY and CDR2 SMNVEV (reference sequence). CDR3 bases: TGTGCCAGCAGTTTCGAAACCTGGGCCAACCTAATAGACTATGGCTACACCTTC. Translating gives CASSFETWANLIDYGYTF.

The chain joins TRBV2 to TRBJ1-2; TRBD1 matches 7 bases. From germline, CDR1 is SNHLY and CDR2 FYNNEI. The CDR3 contains 15 residues. Unmatched junction bases numbered 10, after V lost 3 bases and J lost 6 bases. The CDR3 here is CASSDQDRPLDGYTF. CDR3 DNA sequence: TGTGCCAGCAGTGACCAGGACAGGCCCCTGGATGGCTACACCTTC.